This T cell receptor beta chain was documented in a study of blood T cell repertoires in COVID-19. For the study at large: Spain, Italy and the United States supplied samples that represented acute and convalescent COVID-19. Sources were T cells, B-cell-depleted T cells, or PBMCs; the material itself was cDNA or gDNA.

Study processing details: Scientists estimated how many nucleated cells there were by amplifying reference gene primers. Some clones are missing from TCRdb's copy, which holds only in-frame ones; the method was immunoSEQ multiplex PCR. V and J calls and clone size are those listed in that table; D and trimming were worked out from the DNA. The table has about 55,000 clones, 88% seen once. The V and J ends lost 3 bases and 0 bases respectively, with 18 bases between them. Germline lookup yields CDR1 SGDLS and CDR2 YYNGEE. The length of the CDR3 is 17 residues. The sample comprised peripheral blood. V and J are TRBV9 and TRBJ2-5, with no clear D. The clonotype originates from a man between 60 and 70 years old with active COVID-19. The CDR3 reads CASSETPANPYQETQYF. The CDR3 nucleotides are TGTGCCAGCAGCGAGACTCCCGCAAATCCGTACCAAGAGACCCAGTACTTC.